This record concerns one T cell receptor beta chain sequence. TCRdb called the 5' RACE reads again in MiXCR, with one record for every CDR3 protein. The sample lists approximately 430,000 distinct CDR3 sequences, less than 25% seen once, with over 10% in the top ten. This record belongs to a study of T-cell memory formation after mild COVID-19. V shed 3 bases, J shed 8 bases, and the junction held 8 bases outside the gene matches. The length of the CDR3 is 16 residues. CDR1 is KGHDR and CDR2 is SFDVKD in the germline V gene. This chain links TRBV24-1 with TRBJ2-1, with 11 nucleotides matching TRBD1. This receptor was taken from an adult woman who had mild COVID-19 (a few samples of this study predate the infection). Cell type and time point are not known. Sequenced sample: PBMCs or a T cell subset sorted from them (not recorded which). CDR3 DNA: TGTGCCACCAGTGATACCAGGACAGGGGGCGGGGATGAGCAGTTCTTC. Encoded protein: CATSDTRTGGGDEQFF.